These 18 T cell receptor beta chains came from one sample sequenced in a study of blood T cell repertoires in COVID-19 (TCRdb year 2020). The library was produced with the immunoSEQ multiplex PCR assay. What TCRdb holds here is the immuneACCESS table cut down to in-frame rearrangements. Part of the clones is not present; checked against another copy, under half of the missing clones reflect an unresolved V gene, and the others are unexplained. The sample table contains about 260,000 clones; only one count was recorded for 86% of them. The leading ten clones occupy 3.6% of the sample. Sequenced input: peripheral blood. The receptor set was obtained from a man between 18 and 29 years old with active or convalescent COVID-19.

This rearrangement joins TRBV4-3 to TRBJ2-1; 10 positions match TRBD2. Germline-derived CDR1 and CDR2 are LGHNA and YSLEER. The CDR3 length is 16 residues. V shed 0 bases and J 5 bases; nucleotides not matched to a gene: 4. CDR3 loop: CASSQDRTSGDNEQFF. DNA of the CDR3: TGCGCCAGCAGCCAAGATCGGACTAGCGGCGACAATGAGCAGTTCTTC.

The chain has TRBV7-2 and TRBJ2-3, with no clear D. Germline-derived CDR1 and CDR2 are SGHTA and FQGNSA. CDR3 length: 15 amino acids. V lost 1 base to trimming and J lost 0 bases, with 8 bases between them. CDR3 coding DNA: TGTGCCAGCAGCTTAGTGGTTAGCAGCACAGATACGCAGTATTTT. Its translation is CASSLVVSSTDTQYF.

V is TRBV5-5 and J is TRBJ2-2, with TRBD2 as a possible D gene (6 bases). The V gene lost 4 bases and the J gene lost 3 bases, with 13 bases spanning the gap. Germline CDR1 SGHKS, CDR2 YYEKEE (reference sequence). The CDR3 totals 15 residues. CDR3 sequence: CASSLRPGDTGELFF. For the CDR3, the DNA is TGTGCCAGCAGCCTTAGACCGGGAGACACCGGGGAGCTGTTTTTT.

The chain recombines TRBV5-6 with TRBJ2-3, with TRBD1 matching over 10 bases. The CDR3 spans 14 residues. Germline V gives CDR1 SGHDT, CDR2 YYEEEE. The V and J ends lost 2 bases and 4 bases, in that order; junction bases with no gene match: 1. The CDR3 region is CASSFGQGADTQYF. The CDR3 nucleotides are TGTGCCAGCAGCTTCGGACAGGGGGCAGATACGCAGTATTTT.

The chain carries TRBV19 and TRBJ1-2; D unresolved. V shed 4 bases and J shed 5 bases, with 17 bases lying between them. CDR1 and CDR2 from the germline V gene are LNHDA and SQIVND (reference sequence). This CDR3 has 15 residues. In DNA form, the CDR3 reads TGTGCCAGTAGTACGCGGACTGTTGAAACTTATGGCTACACCTTC. This translates into CASSTRTVETYGYTF.

This clone has just a few counts. The gene calls are TRBV10-3 and TRBJ1-1, with 7 positions matching TRBD1. Germline CDR1 ENHRY, CDR2 SYGVKD. Trimming at V came to 3 bases and at J to 12 bases, leaving 16 bases not matched to a gene. The CDR3 loop spans 15 amino acids. CDR3 in DNA: TGTGCCATCAGTGACCCCGGAGGGGGACAGAGAGGAACTTTCTTT. This translates into CAISDPGGGQRGTFF.

In this sample, this clone turned up once. CDR3 sequence (DNA): TGTGCCAGCAACAAAGGAGGGACGGTGAACTATGGCTACACCTTC. Protein product: CASNKGGTVNYGYTF. The chain uses TRBV2 and TRBJ1-2; possible D gene TRBD1, 5 bases. The CDR3 has 15 amino acids. CDR1 and CDR2 (germline): SNHLY, FYNNEI. Trimming left V 7 bases short and J 2 bases short, with 17 bases between.

The gene calls are TRBV6-2 or TRBV6-3 and TRBJ2-4, with TRBD1 identical over 7 bases. With V trimmed by 2 bases and J by 0 bases, 7 bases remained unmatched. The CDR3 extends over 17 amino acids. Germline assignment: CDR1 MNHEY and CDR2 SVGEGT. The chain's CDR3 is CASSYVMTGIAKNIQYF. In DNA, the CDR3 is TGTGCCAGCAGTTACGTTATGACAGGGATAGCCAAAAACATTCAGTACTTC.

The chain is built from TRBV9 and TRBJ1-2; TRBD1 agrees at 7 bases. Trimming took 3 bases from V and 0 from J; bases not matched to a gene: 5. Germline V CDR1 and CDR2: SGDLS, YYNGEE. This CDR3 contains 15 residues. The CDR3 reads CASSGPGQTNYGYTF. The CDR3 region has the DNA TGTGCCAGCAGCGGACCGGGACAGACTAACTATGGCTACACCTTC.

This chain links TRBV19 with TRBJ2-2; D is unresolved. The germline CDR1 and CDR2 sequences are LNHDA and SQIVND (reference sequence). Trimming stripped 0 bases from V and 2 bases from J, with 10 bases between. The CDR3 has 16 amino acids. In nucleotides, the CDR3 is TGTGCCAGTAGTATAGACTCTCTACGAAACACCGGGGAGCTGTTTTTT. The encoded protein is CASSIDSLRNTGELFF.

The chain uses TRBV14 and TRBJ2-2; D ambiguous. The germline V gene has CDR1 SGHDN and CDR2 FVKESK. Deletions cut 0 bases from V and 3 bases from J, with 11 bases between. The CDR3 loop spans 16 amino acids. CDR3 DNA sequence: TGTGCCAGCAGCCAAGAGTGGAGCTTTTACACCGGGGAGCTGTTTTTT. It encodes CASSQEWSFYTGELFF. The full variable domain, rest sourced from reference TRBV14 and TRBJ2-2, is EAGVTQFPSHSVIEKGQTVTLRCDPISGHDNLYWYRRVMGKEIKFLLHFVKESKQDESGMPNNRFLAERTGGTYSTLKVQPAELEDSGVYFCASSQEWSFYTGELFFGEGSRLTVL.

The genes are TRBV2 and TRBJ2-1; the match to TRBD2 covers 10 bases. Losses at the gene ends were 8 bases for V and 7 bases for J; bases not matched to a gene: 8. The CDR3 consists of 14 residues. Looked up from germline, CDR1 is SNHLY and CDR2 is FYNNEI. The CDR3 spells CASVRLAGVNEQFF. CDR3 in DNA: TGTGCCAGCGTTCGGCTAGCGGGGGTAAATGAGCAGTTCTTC.

The gene calls are TRBV4-1 and TRBJ1-4; 7 bases match TRBD1. Trimming cost V 7 bases and J 3 bases; bases outside gene matches: 11. The CDR3 is 16 amino acids. Germline V gene sequence: CDR1 MGHRA, CDR2 YSYEKL. CDR3 protein: CASNLSPQGSNEKLFF. Here the CDR3 DNA reads TGCGCCAGCAACCTCTCGCCACAGGGGTCTAATGAAAAACTGTTTTTT.

This chain uses TRBV2 with TRBJ2-1, with a tentative D call TRBD1 (7 bases). V dropped 9 bases and J dropped 2 bases, with 11 bases sitting between them. Germline CDR1 is SNHLY and CDR2 is FYNNEI. The length of the CDR3 is 13 residues. CDR3 protein: CASIRGAYNEQFF. In nucleotides, the CDR3 is TGTGCCAGTATCAGGGGGGCCTACAATGAGCAGTTCTTC.

V usage is TRBV24-1 and J usage is TRBJ2-1; D is perhaps TRBD2 (7 bases). The CDR3 extends over 16 amino acids. The V gene lost 7 bases and the J gene lost 0 bases, with 15 bases spanning the gap. Germline lookup yields CDR1 KGHDR and CDR2 SFDVKD. In DNA form, the CDR3 reads TGTGCCACCAGCGGAGGGGGACTACCCTCCTACAATGAGCAGTTCTTC. Translation gives CATSGGGLPSYNEQFF.

This clone was seen more than once but under ten times. V is TRBV10-3 and J is TRBJ1-1, with D maybe TRBD1 (5 bases). Deletions cut 5 bases from V and 6 bases from J, with 13 bases between. Germline lookup yields CDR1 ENHRY and CDR2 SYGVKD. The CDR3 has 13 amino acids. The CDR3 sequence: CAISLERGAEAFF. In nucleotides, the CDR3 is TGTGCCATCAGTTTGGAGCGGGGGGCTGAAGCTTTCTTT.

The chain employs TRBV7-8 and TRBJ1-6, with D maybe TRBD1 (6 bases). Germline V gene data show CDR1 as SGHVS and CDR2 as FQNEAQ. Trimming cost V 2 bases and J 7 bases, with 6 bases left between them. The CDR3 consists of 13 residues. CDR3 nucleotides: TGTGCCAGCAGCTTACAGGGGAATTCACCCCTCCACTTT. This gives the protein CASSLQGNSPLHF.

This clone was counted once. The V gene is TRBV28, the J gene TRBJ2-5; TRBD2 matches 9 bases. The CDR3 runs to 13 residues. The V gene's germline CDR1 is MDHEN and CDR2 SYDVKM. The ends lost 8 bases at V and 2 bases at J; junction bases unmatched: 3. The CDR3 DNA follows: TGTGCCAGCCTAAGCGGGGGGCAAGAGACCCAGTACTTC. Its translation is CASLSGGQETQYF. The entire variable domain, with the rest obtained from reference TRBV28 and TRBJ2-5, is as follows: DVKVTQSSRYLVKRTGEKVFLECVQDMDHENMFWYRQDPGLGLRLIYFSYDVKMKEKGDIPEGYSVSREKKERFSLILESASTNQTSMYLCASLSGGQETQYFGPGTRLLVL.